These T cell receptor beta chains were read from a single sample in a study of T cell changes during pregnancy in multiple sclerosis. The protocol was immunoSEQ multiplex PCR, while the TCRdb copy is restricted to in-frame clones and leaves out a portion. The data contain tens of thousands of clones, nearly 90% of them singletons. The sequencing here drew on CD8+ T cells from peripheral blood mononuclear cells, taken in the second trimester of pregnancy. The receptor source for this set is a female donor with multiple sclerosis, enrolled in a pregnancy study. Each CDR3 is given with its conserved first and last residue.

cdr3_aa: CASSLSGTGVLRFLYGYTF
j_call: TRBJ1-2
v_call: TRBV5-8
cdr3_length: 19

cdr3_aa: CASSLVQGLSYEQYF
j_call: TRBJ2-7
v_call: TRBV28
cdr3_length: 15

cdr3_aa: CASSLNRGWEQYF
j_call: TRBJ2-7
v_call: TRBV27
cdr3_length: 13

cdr3_aa: CASSLAIGQDYGYTF
j_call: TRBJ1-2
v_call: TRBV7-9
cdr3_length: 15

cdr3_aa: CSVVDRWTYEQYF
j_call: TRBJ2-7
v_call: TRBV29-1
cdr3_length: 13

cdr3_aa: CASSLIAGGRLTQYF
j_call: TRBJ2-3
v_call: TRBV7-3
cdr3_length: 15

cdr3_aa: CASSYREDTEAFF
j_call: TRBJ1-1
v_call: TRBV6-5
cdr3_length: 13

cdr3_aa: CASIDRGDTEAFF
j_call: TRBJ1-1
v_call: TRBV6-5
cdr3_length: 13

cdr3_aa: CASSKAPGGGKTGANVLTF
j_call: TRBJ2-6
v_call: TRBV21-1
cdr3_length: 19

cdr3_aa: CASRRTSYNEQFF
j_call: TRBJ2-1
v_call: TRBV2
cdr3_length: 13

cdr3_aa: CASSLDLSSTSGGASPYNEQFF
j_call: TRBJ2-1
v_call: TRBV7-3
cdr3_length: 22

cdr3_aa: CASSLEGIQETQYF
j_call: TRBJ2-5
v_call: TRBV7-9
cdr3_length: 14

cdr3_aa: CASSPDATGINEQFF
j_call: TRBJ2-1
v_call: TRBV27
cdr3_length: 15

cdr3_aa: CASSYGQGATEAFF
j_call: TRBJ1-1
v_call: TRBV11-3
cdr3_length: 14

cdr3_aa: CASSPKTDQNYGYTF
j_call: TRBJ1-2
v_call: TRBV4-3
cdr3_length: 15

cdr3_aa: CASSQDWAAGLTDTQYF
j_call: TRBJ2-3
v_call: TRBV4-3
cdr3_length: 17

cdr3_aa: CSAGTGDDGPQHF
j_call: TRBJ1-5
v_call: TRBV29-1
cdr3_length: 13

cdr3_aa: CAWSVAGDADTQYF
j_call: TRBJ2-3
v_call: TRBV30
cdr3_length: 14

cdr3_aa: CASSQEALSYEQYF
j_call: TRBJ2-7
v_call: TRBV4-3
cdr3_length: 14

cdr3_aa: CASSLLGLAGEAYEQYF
j_call: TRBJ2-7
v_call: TRBV28
cdr3_length: 17

cdr3_aa: CAISESRGNTEAFF
j_call: TRBJ1-1
v_call: TRBV10-3
cdr3_length: 14

cdr3_aa: CASLGVAGEQFF
j_call: TRBJ2-1
v_call: TRBV9
cdr3_length: 12

cdr3_aa: CAWGQTDTEAFF
j_call: TRBJ1-1
v_call: TRBV30
cdr3_length: 12

cdr3_aa: CASSPGRYSYNEQFF
j_call: TRBJ2-1
v_call: TRBV18
cdr3_length: 15

cdr3_aa: CASSPGQGAGYGYTF
j_call: TRBJ1-2
v_call: TRBV7-3
cdr3_length: 15

cdr3_aa: CASSATGPNEQFF
j_call: TRBJ2-1
v_call: TRBV27
cdr3_length: 13

cdr3_aa: CASTQRDYSNQPQHF
j_call: TRBJ1-5
v_call: TRBV2
cdr3_length: 15

cdr3_aa: CASSQDRRGGAYNEQFF
j_call: TRBJ2-1
v_call: TRBV14
cdr3_length: 17

cdr3_aa: CASSGHSDPLHF
j_call: TRBJ1-6
v_call: TRBV6-1
cdr3_length: 12

cdr3_aa: CASSPSLRPRGYEQYF
j_call: TRBJ2-7
v_call: TRBV5-1
cdr3_length: 16

cdr3_aa: CASSPRGVYNEQFF
j_call: TRBJ2-1
v_call: TRBV27
cdr3_length: 14

cdr3_aa: CASSLVGEGSGANVLTF
j_call: TRBJ2-6
v_call: TRBV7-6
cdr3_length: 17

cdr3_aa: CASSLAEAGQETQYF
j_call: TRBJ2-5
v_call: TRBV5-1
cdr3_length: 15